This T cell receptor (beta chain) was sequenced in a study of blood T cell repertoires in COVID-19. Study as a whole: Sites in the United States, Italy and Spain provided acute and convalescent COVID-19 samples.

Per the original data handling: Estimated nucleated cell counts came from reference gene primer amplification. Data came from immunoSEQ multiplex PCR; TCRdb stores just in-frame clones and leaves some out. That table furnishes V, J and clone size, whereas the DNA furnished D and trimming. Of a few hundred thousand clones listed, roughly nine tenths are singletons. Seattle-derived patients entered the study during active infection and were followed longitudinally. Sequencing was performed on peripheral blood. This receptor was identified in a woman between 55 and 75 years old with COVID-19, enrolled during active disease.

In nucleotides, the CDR3 is TGTGCCAGCAGCTCCTGGGGGCGGGGGAGTTACAATGAGCAGTTCTTC. Protein product: CASSSWGRGSYNEQFF. The chain employs TRBV7-9 and TRBJ2-1; weak D call: TRBD2 (7 bases). Germline V gene lookup returns CDR1 SEHNR and CDR2 FQNEAQ (reference sequence). The V end lost 4 bases, the J end lost 4 bases, and 17 bases lay between the germline ends. The CDR3 contains 16 residues.